A selection of T cell receptor beta chains follows, all from one sample in a study of control samples from healthy donors and cancer patients. Some clones are missing from TCRdb's copy, which holds only in-frame ones; the method was immunoSEQ multiplex PCR. The sample has approximately 150,000 clones, approximately 91% seen once. The sequenced material came from blood. The receptors here all came from a man aged 30 to 39 in good health. Both conserved end residues are part of each CDR3. The D gene is left open where the match is weak. Size tells how often a clone was seen (once, few, many) or the class of an expanded clone, and some rows leave it out.

V gene: TRBV25-1
clone size: few
D gene: TRBD1
J gene: TRBJ1-2
CDR3 length: 17
CDR3 protein: CASSDLPGQGDITGYTF
CDR3 DNA: TGTGCCAGCAGTGACCTACCGGGACAGGGGGATATCACTGGCTACACCTTC

V gene: TRBV18
clone size: .
D gene: .
J gene: TRBJ2-3
CDR3 length: 15
CDR3 protein: CASSLDWGATDTQYF
CDR3 DNA: TGTGCCAGCTCACTTGACTGGGGCGCCACAGATACGCAGTATTTT

V gene: TRBV13
clone size: .
D gene: .
J gene: TRBJ2-1
CDR3 length: 13
CDR3 protein: CASSLGRDNEQFF
CDR3 DNA: TGTGCCAGCAGCTTAGGAAGAGACAATGAGCAGTTCTTC

V gene: TRBV5-6
clone size: once
D gene: TRBD1
J gene: TRBJ2-1
CDR3 length: 15
CDR3 protein: CASSLRTGFYNEQFF
CDR3 DNA: TGTGCCAGCAGCTTGAGGACAGGCTTTTACAATGAGCAGTTCTTC

V gene: TRBV25-1
clone size: .
D gene: TRBD1
J gene: TRBJ2-2
CDR3 length: 14
CDR3 protein: CASSRTGFSRELFF
CDR3 DNA: TGTGCCAGCAGCAGGACAGGGTTCAGTCGGGAGCTGTTTTTT

V gene: TRBV11-3
clone size: .
D gene: TRBD2
J gene: TRBJ2-1
CDR3 length: 17
CDR3 protein: CASSSKSGRALYNEQFF
CDR3 DNA: TGTGCCAGCAGCTCCAAAAGCGGGAGGGCCCTCTACAATGAGCAGTTCTTC

V gene: TRBV29-1
clone size: .
D gene: .
J gene: TRBJ1-2
CDR3 length: 14
CDR3 protein: CSVEPRRGLYGYTF
CDR3 DNA: TGCAGCGTTGAACCTCGCAGGGGACTCTATGGCTACACCTTC

V gene: TRBV6-4
clone size: .
D gene: .
J gene: TRBJ1-6
CDR3 length: 16
CDR3 protein: CASSAYGIEEGSPLHF
CDR3 DNA: TGTGCCAGCAGTGCCTATGGGATCGAGGAGGGTTCACCCCTCCACTTT

V gene: TRBV2
clone size: .
D gene: .
J gene: TRBJ1-6
CDR3 length: 16
CDR3 protein: CASRPTASSYNSPLHF
CDR3 DNA: TGTGCCAGCAGACCGACAGCCTCCTCCTATAATTCACCCCTCCACTTT

V gene: TRBV28
clone size: .
D gene: TRBD1
J gene: TRBJ1-4
CDR3 length: 13
CDR3 protein: CASRGQANEKLFF
CDR3 DNA: TGTGCCAGCAGGGGACAGGCTAATGAAAAACTGTTTTTT

V gene: TRBV4-3
clone size: .
D gene: TRBD1
J gene: TRBJ1-1
CDR3 length: 19
CDR3 protein: CASSQELVITGTGDTEAFF
CDR3 DNA: TGCGCCAGCAGCCAAGAATTGGTGATAACCGGGACAGGGGACACTGAAGCTTTCTTT

V gene: TRBV5-1
clone size: once
D gene: TRBD1
J gene: TRBJ2-7
CDR3 length: 13
CDR3 protein: CASRADRDYEQYF
CDR3 DNA: TGCGCCAGCAGGGCCGACAGGGACTACGAGCAGTACTTC

V gene: TRBV13
clone size: .
D gene: TRBD2
J gene: TRBJ2-7
CDR3 length: 19
CDR3 protein: CASSPREGLASGRIPEQYF
CDR3 DNA: TGTGCCAGCAGCCCCCGTGAGGGACTAGCGTCCGGGCGTATTCCGGAGCAGTACTTC

V gene: TRBV7-2
clone size: .
D gene: .
J gene: TRBJ2-7
CDR3 length: 15
CDR3 protein: CASSLDRLARGEQYF
CDR3 DNA: TGTGCCAGCAGCTTAGATCGACTAGCCAGGGGCGAGCAGTACTTC

V gene: TRBV4-3
clone size: .
D gene: .
J gene: TRBJ1-4
CDR3 length: 16
CDR3 protein: CASSQGGSTLNEKLFF
CDR3 DNA: TGCGCCAGCAGCCAAGGGGGGTCCACCCTTAATGAAAAACTGTTTTTT

V gene: TRBV27
clone size: .
D gene: .
J gene: TRBJ2-7
CDR3 length: 13
CDR3 protein: CASSPTGLYEQYF
CDR3 DNA: TGTGCCAGCAGTCCGACGGGGCTCTACGAGCAGTACTTC

V gene: TRBV4-2
clone size: .
D gene: TRBD2
J gene: TRBJ2-1
CDR3 length: 15
CDR3 protein: CASSQFSGGSYEQFF
CDR3 DNA: TGTGCCAGCAGCCAGTTTAGCGGGGGGAGCTATGAGCAGTTCTTC

V gene: TRBV4-3
clone size: .
D gene: .
J gene: TRBJ2-1
CDR3 length: 16
CDR3 protein: CASSQDFGRSWGEQFF
CDR3 DNA: TGCGCCAGCAGCCAAGATTTTGGCCGCTCCTGGGGTGAGCAGTTCTTC

V gene: TRBV25-1
clone size: .
D gene: TRBD2
J gene: TRBJ2-7
CDR3 length: 16
CDR3 protein: CASSEAKSSGNYEQYF
CDR3 DNA: TGTGCCAGCAGTGAAGCTAAGTCTAGCGGTAACTACGAGCAGTACTTC

V gene: TRBV6-2/TRBV6-3
clone size: .
D gene: .
J gene: TRBJ1-1
CDR3 length: 14
CDR3 protein: CASSYGSVVTEAFF
CDR3 DNA: TGTGCCAGCAGTTACGGGTCAGTAGTCACTGAAGCTTTCTTT

V gene: TRBV2
clone size: .
D gene: TRBD2
J gene: TRBJ2-1
CDR3 length: 12
CDR3 protein: CARPGLENEQFF
CDR3 DNA: TGTGCCAGACCGGGACTAGAGAATGAGCAGTTCTTC

V gene: TRBV9
clone size: .
D gene: .
J gene: TRBJ2-3
CDR3 length: 14
CDR3 protein: CASSARVNTDTQYF
CDR3 DNA: TGTGCCAGCAGCGCCCGGGTCAACACAGATACGCAGTATTTT

V gene: TRBV10-3
clone size: .
D gene: .
J gene: TRBJ1-2
CDR3 length: 16
CDR3 protein: CAISESGPGTVSSYTF
CDR3 DNA: TGTGCCATCAGTGAGTCTGGGCCGGGAACGGTTTCGAGCTACACCTTC

V gene: TRBV5-1
clone size: .
D gene: TRBD1
J gene: TRBJ2-7
CDR3 length: 15
CDR3 protein: CASSSYPGQGYEQYF
CDR3 DNA: TGCGCCAGCAGCTCCTACCCGGGACAGGGCTACGAGCAGTACTTC

V gene: TRBV7-8
clone size: .
D gene: .
J gene: TRBJ1-1
CDR3 length: 15
CDR3 protein: CASSLVGQGIAEAFF
CDR3 DNA: TGTGCCAGCAGCTTAGTAGGTCAGGGGATCGCTGAAGCTTTCTTT

V gene: TRBV11-2
clone size: once
D gene: TRBD2
J gene: TRBJ2-7
CDR3 length: 17
CDR3 protein: CASSLGSGGAVSNEQYF
CDR3 DNA: TGTGCCAGCAGCTTGGGTAGCGGGGGGGCCGTTTCCAACGAGCAGTACTTC

V gene: TRBV6-1
clone size: .
D gene: .
J gene: TRBJ2-7
CDR3 length: 12
CDR3 protein: CASSESGVEQYF
CDR3 DNA: TGTGCCAGCAGTGAATCAGGGGTAGAGCAGTACTTC

V gene: TRBV6-2/TRBV6-3
clone size: .
D gene: TRBD1
J gene: TRBJ2-2
CDR3 length: 16
CDR3 protein: CASSYSGTARTGELFF
CDR3 DNA: TGTGCCAGCAGTTACTCTGGGACAGCGAGGACCGGGGAGCTGTTTTTT

V gene: TRBV4-3
clone size: few
D gene: TRBD1
J gene: TRBJ1-2
CDR3 length: 15
CDR3 protein: CASSQDPQTGRGYTF
CDR3 DNA: TGCGCCAGCAGCCAAGATCCCCAGACAGGGAGAGGCTACACCTTC

V gene: TRBV28
clone size: .
D gene: .
J gene: TRBJ2-7
CDR3 length: 16
CDR3 protein: CASSLQGLASGYEQYF
CDR3 DNA: TGTGCCAGCAGTTTGCAGGGCCTGGCATCGGGCTACGAGCAGTACTTC

V gene: TRBV24-1
clone size: once
D gene: .
J gene: TRBJ1-2
CDR3 length: 13
CDR3 protein: CATSVGANYGYTF
CDR3 DNA: TGTGCCACCAGTGTTGGAGCAAACTATGGCTACACCTTC

V gene: TRBV12-3/TRBV12-4
clone size: .
D gene: .
J gene: TRBJ2-1
CDR3 length: 11
CDR3 protein: CASSSTGEQFF
CDR3 DNA: TGTGCCAGCAGTTCTACCGGGGAGCAGTTCTTC

V gene: TRBV14
clone size: once
D gene: .
J gene: TRBJ1-2
CDR3 length: 14
CDR3 protein: CASSQDAGFVGYTF
CDR3 DNA: TGTGCCAGCAGCCAAGATGCAGGGTTCGTCGGCTACACCTTC

V gene: TRBV4-1
clone size: .
D gene: .
J gene: TRBJ1-5
CDR3 length: 19
CDR3 protein: CASSQSTGGGLFSNQPQHF
CDR3 DNA: TGCGCCAGCAGCCAATCTACGGGGGGGGGCCTCTTTAGCAATCAGCCCCAGCATTTT